What follows are 25 T cell receptor beta chains derived from one specimen sequenced in a study of T cells in Graves' hyperthyroidism and ophthalmopathy. Amplification targeted TCR beta CDR3 regions from RNA transcripts. HTBI primers were used for first-round RT-PCR of the TCR CDR3. TCRdb reprocessed the multiplex PCR reads with MiXCR, giving one entry per CDR3 protein. The sample has about 560,000 distinct CDR3 sequences; about a sixth are singletons. Material for sequencing was blood. These receptors were taken from a woman in her thirties with Graves' hyperthyroidism.

The J gene is TRBJ2-1, the V gene TRBV7-6; D may correspond to TRBD1 or TRBD2 (5 bases each). Germline-derived CDR1 and CDR2 are SGHVS and FNYEAQ. The CDR3 contains 15 residues. The V gene lost 4 bases and the J gene lost 11 bases, with 21 bases spanning the gap. The CDR3 region has the DNA TGTGCCAGCAGCTCGCCGGGACGGGACGTCGTGAAGCAGTTCTTC. It specifies CASSSPGRDVVKQFF.

This clonotype was detected many times. The DNA of the CDR3 is TGTGCCTGGAGATCACAGGGGGCAAATGGCTACACCTTC. Translation: CAWRSQGANGYTF. This rearrangement joins TRBV30 to TRBJ1-2; 9 positions match TRBD1. Germline assignment: CDR1 GTSNPN and CDR2 SVGIG (reference sequence). V trimming: 3 bases; J trimming: 6 bases; junction bases outside the gene matches: 5. CDR3 length: 13 amino acids.

The CDR3 loop reads CASSEIQGFSGANVLTF. CDR3 DNA: TGTGCCAGCAGTGAAATACAGGGCTTTTCTGGGGCCAACGTCCTGACTTTC. The genes are TRBV6-1 and TRBJ2-6, with D perhaps matching TRBD1 (6 bases). Trimming removed 2 bases at V and 1 base at J, with 12 bases between. This CDR3 spans 17 amino acids. Germline CDR1 is MNHNS and CDR2 is SASEGT.

This clonotype was seen more than once but under ten times. This chain connects TRBV10-3 to TRBJ2-1; 12 bases are a match to TRBD2. V shed 7 bases and J 8 bases; nucleotides not matched to a gene: 9. This CDR3 has 15 residues. Germline-derived CDR1 and CDR2 are ENHRY and SYGVKD. DNA for the CDR3: TGTGCCATCAAAGGACTAGCGGGACAATTGGATGAGCAGTTCTTC. Residues: CAIKGLAGQLDEQFF.

This clonotype has ten or more counts. The rearrangement joins TRBV11-3 to TRBJ2-3; 8 bases align to TRBD2. Per germline, CDR1 SGHNT and CDR2 YENEEA. Losses at the gene ends were 4 bases for V and 8 bases for J; bases not matched to a gene: 11. This CDR3 has 15 residues. The CDR3 sequence: CASSSTGRAGGTQYF. CDR3 nucleotide sequence: TGTGCCAGCAGCTCCACCGGGAGGGCCGGGGGTACGCAGTATTTT.

The DNA of the CDR3 is TGTGCCATCTCTAAACGGGAGGGCCGAGATACGCAGTATTTT. It translates to CAISKREGRDTQYF. The V and J genes are TRBV10-3 and TRBJ2-3; 8 nucleotides align to TRBD2. CDR1 is ENHRY, CDR2 SYGVKD, per germline. V trimming: 8 bases; J trimming: 5 bases; junction bases outside the gene matches: 9. This CDR3 contains 14 residues.

This clonotype was recorded a few times. The chain employs TRBV6-5 and TRBJ2-1, with 9 bases identical to TRBD1. The V gene end was trimmed by 2 bases and the J gene end by 8 bases; junction bases not matched to a gene: 10. The CDR3 spans 16 residues. CDR1 and CDR2 from the germline V gene are MNHEY and SVGAGI. The CDR3, as DNA: TGTGCCAGCAGTTACGGGGGACAGGGAGGGCTCGATGAGCAGTTCTTC. The encoded protein is CASSYGGQGGLDEQFF.

The chain has TRBV12-3 or TRBV12-4 and TRBJ1-6, with D possibly being TRBD1 (6 bases). V was trimmed by 7 bases and J by 5 bases, leaving 6 bases between them. The CDR3 runs to 12 residues. The CDR3 nucleotides read TGTGCCAGCAACAGGGATAATTCACCCCTCCACTTT. Amino acids: CASNRDNSPLHF.

Notes on this clonotype: A read error may be the cause here, since a much bigger clone is one base away. The rearrangement uses TRBV3-1 and TRBJ2-1; 10 bases are a match to TRBD2. Germline V gene data show CDR1 as LGHDT and CDR2 as YNNKEL (reference sequence). The CDR3 has 15 amino acids. Here the CDR3 reads CASSHLAGVYNERFF. CDR3 sequence (DNA): TGTGCCAGCAGCCATCTAGCGGGAGTCTACAATGAGCGGTTCTTC.

This clonotype was observed at least ten times. This chain joins TRBV12-3 or TRBV12-4 and TRBJ2-7, with D maybe TRBD1 (5 bases). The CDR3 runs to 13 residues. V lost 7 bases and J 6 bases, leaving 16 bases between the germline ends. CDR3 sequence reads: CASTFGDSSEQYF. The DNA of the CDR3 is TGTGCCAGCACCTTCGGCGACAGTAGCGAGCAGTACTTC.

This clonotype was recorded at least ten times. CDR3 loop: CASSYTRPTSGPYEQYF. The DNA of the CDR3 is TGTGCCAGCAGTTACACCCGGCCTACTAGCGGGCCCTACGAGCAGTACTTC. The J gene is TRBJ2-7, the V gene TRBV6-5; 9 bases agree with TRBD2. The ends lost 2 bases at V and 2 bases at J; junction bases unmatched: 10. This CDR3 is 17 amino acids long. Germline CDR1 MNHEY, CDR2 SVGAGI.

In this sample, this clonotype turned up many times. This chain uses TRBV11-2 with TRBJ2-7, with TRBD2 identical over 8 bases. J gave up 9 bases and V 4 bases, and 8 bases lay outside the gene matches. CDR1 is SGHAT and CDR2 is FQNNGV in the germline V gene. The CDR3 sequence is 13 residues long. Written as DNA, the CDR3 is TGTGCCAGCAGCTCCGTACGGGAGGGCGGGCAGTACTTC. Its protein product is CASSSVREGGQYF.

This clonotype has only a few counts. This CDR3 is CASSPDGVSGNTIYF. CDR3 sequence (DNA): TGTGCCAGCAGCCCAGATGGGGTCTCTGGAAACACCATATATTTT. The chain links TRBV11-3 to TRBJ1-3; the D is unclear. This CDR3 is 15 amino acids long. Germline V gives CDR1 SGHNT, CDR2 YENEEA. With 5 bases removed from V and 0 bases from J, the gap between germline ends came to 11 bases.

This clonotype showed up many times. V usage is TRBV29-1 and J usage is TRBJ1-1, with a weak D call TRBD1 (5 bases). V dropped 6 bases and J dropped 1 base, with 12 bases sitting between them. The CDR3 has 13 residues. The germline CDR1 and CDR2 sequences are SQVTM and ANQGSEA. In DNA form, the CDR3 reads TGCAGCGTGACGACTCAGGGGAACACTGAAGCTTTCTTT. Translation gives CSVTTQGNTEAFF.

This chain links TRBV7-3 with TRBJ2-1, with TRBD2 identical over 9 bases. The CDR3 totals 16 residues. With 6 bases clipped from V and 7 bases from J, the junction kept 13 bases outside the gene matches. Germline assignment: CDR1 SGHTA and CDR2 FQGTGA. The CDR3 nucleotides are TGTGCCAGCAGTCGAGCGGGAGGAGTCGTCCCGAATGAGCAGTTCTTC. Its translation is CASSRAGGVVPNEQFF.

The chain combines TRBV12-3 or TRBV12-4 with TRBJ2-7; a weak D match, TRBD2 (6 bases). The length of the CDR3 is 14 residues. V was cut by 7 bases and J by 0 bases, with 13 bases left in between. CDR3 region: CASTYGGSSYEQYF. In DNA, the CDR3 is TGTGCCAGCACCTATGGGGGGAGCTCCTACGAGCAGTACTTC.

The rearrangement links TRBV6-1 to TRBJ2-3; possibly TRBD2 for D (6 bases). The CDR3 is 14 amino acids. Trimming pared 6 bases from V and 2 bases from J, leaving 12 bases between. The germline V gene encodes CDR1 MNHNS and CDR2 SASEGT. CDR3 in amino acids: CASRVAAYTDTQYF. The DNA of the CDR3 is TGTGCCAGCAGGGTAGCGGCCTACACAGATACGCAGTATTTT.

This clonotype has at least ten counts. CDR3 bases: TGTGCCAGCAGTTTTGGCCTAGCGGGAGGTGTCGGGGAGCTGTTTTTT. Amino acids: CASSFGLAGGVGELFF. J is TRBJ2-2 and V is TRBV12-3 or TRBV12-4, with 11 bases fitting TRBD2. J was trimmed by 7 bases and V by 3 bases; bases with no gene match: 7. CDR3 length equals 16 residues.

This clonotype appeared a few times. This chain links TRBV5-1 with TRBJ2-5, with D tentatively TRBD2 (5 bases). The CDR3 consists of 16 residues. Per the germline V gene, CDR1 is SGHRS and CDR2 is YFSETQ. Deletions cut 4 bases from V and 2 bases from J, with 18 bases between. In DNA form, the CDR3 reads TGCGCCAGCAGCCCGGAGTCTTCCGGGGTGCAAGAGACCCAGTACTTC. Translation gives CASSPESSGVQETQYF.

The sample holds many counts of this clonotype. The chain has TRBV20-1 and TRBJ2-7; no clear D. The CDR3 covers 15 residues. Germline V lookup: CDR1 DFQATT, CDR2 SNEGSKA (reference sequence). V lost 2 bases to trimming and J lost 7 bases, with 21 bases between them. In nucleotides, the CDR3 is TGCAGTGCTAGATATACCCTCGGACCCCAAGGAGAGCAGTACTTC. It specifies CSARYTLGPQGEQYF.

This chain joins TRBV7-9 and TRBJ2-7; TRBD1 or TRBD2 may be the D gene (5 bases each). With 5 bases removed from V and 0 bases from J, the gap between germline ends came to 20 bases. This CDR3 has 17 amino acids. CDR1 SEHNR and CDR2 FQNEAQ come from the germline V gene (reference sequence). The CDR3 DNA follows: TGTGCCAGCAGCGCCGAGGGAGACAGTCATAGCTCCTACGAGCAGTACTTC. Encoded protein: CASSAEGDSHSSYEQYF.

There are a few counts of this clonotype. The chain has TRBV6-1 and TRBJ2-7, with D unclear. With 3 bases removed from V and 4 bases from J, the gap between germline ends came to 16 bases. The length of the CDR3 is 15 residues. Germline V gene data show CDR1 as MNHNS and CDR2 as SASEGT. Written as DNA, the CDR3 is TGTGCCAGCAGTGAGACACCAGAACAATCGTACGAGCAGTACTTC. Translating it yields CASSETPEQSYEQYF.

This clonotype showed up many times. The rearrangement joins TRBV28 to TRBJ1-2; a possible D gene is TRBD1 (5 bases). Trimming left V 11 bases short and J 2 bases short, with 18 bases between. Germline assignment: CDR1 MDHEN and CDR2 SYDVKM. The CDR3 spans 14 residues. CDR3 in DNA: TGTGCCGGATTTTGGGTCCAGGGAAACTATGGCTACACCTTC. It yields the protein CAGFWVQGNYGYTF.

This clonotype was detected ten times or more. The V gene is TRBV3-1, the J gene TRBJ2-7, with D possibly being TRBD2 (7 bases). The germline V gene encodes CDR1 LGHDT and CDR2 YNNKEL (reference sequence). V dropped 6 bases and J dropped 5 bases, with 11 bases sitting between them. The CDR3 covers 12 residues. CDR3: CASRGGLDEQYF. The DNA for the CDR3 is TGTGCCAGCAGGGGGGGGCTTGACGAGCAGTACTTC.

This clonotype was counted at least ten times. The chain recombines TRBV28 with TRBJ2-2, with D perhaps matching TRBD1 (5 bases). Germline CDR1 MDHEN, CDR2 SYDVKM. The CDR3 is made up of 14 amino acids. Between the trimmed V and J ends, which lost 6 bases and 5 bases, there was a span of 13 bases. The CDR3 coding sequence is TGTGCCAGCAGCAACAAACAGGTTACCGGGGAGCTGTTTTTT. It codes for CASSNKQVTGELFF. Full variable domain (missing parts from reference TRBV28 and TRBJ2-2): DVKVTQSSRYLVKRTGEKVFLECVQDMDHENMFWYRQDPGLGLRLIYFSYDVKMKEKGDIPEGYSVSREKKERFSLILESASTNQTSMYLCASSNKQVTGELFFGEGSRLTVL.